This entry features one TCR beta chain sequence. Its antigen remains unidentified. This record belongs to a study of response to subunit inactivated influenza vaccine. Study results and limitations: Every seasonal influenza vaccination brings in few new T cells, the authors suggested.

CDR1 and CDR2 (germline): SGHRS, YFSETQ. There are 15 residues in the CDR3. V trimming: 0 bases; J trimming: 4 bases; junction bases outside the gene matches: 2. TCRdb independently ran MiXCR on the RT-PCR reads; one entry per CDR3 protein. The sample yields 550,000 to 650,000 distinct CDR3 sequences, approximately 10% seen once. The clonotype comes from a man aged 45 to 65 who received an inactivated influenza vaccine. The genes are TRBV5-1 and TRBJ1-2; TRBD1 aligns across 11 bases. The sequences come from PBMCs from blood, collected on the day of vaccination. This chain's CDR3 is CASSLGTGGAYGYTF. The CDR3 DNA sequence: TGCGCCAGCAGCTTGGGGACAGGGGGCGCCTATGGCTACACCTTC.